Each of the 30 T cell receptor beta chains below was sequenced from the same sample in a study of PD-1 blockade in mismatch repair-deficient tumors. Method: immunoSEQ multiplex PCR; TCRdb's copy keeps in-frame clones and lacks some. In the table there are 80,000 to 100,000 clones, approximately 81% of which are singletons. The sample in question was peripheral blood, obtained 12 weeks after starting pembrolizumab. The receptors here all came from an adult with mismatch repair-deficient cancer.

This clone was seen once. The chain uses TRBV5-1 and TRBJ2-7, with D perhaps TRBD1 (6 bases). Trimming shortened V by 2 bases and J by 6 bases, and 18 bases separated the two germline ends. This CDR3 contains 15 residues. Germline V gene lookup returns CDR1 SGHRS and CDR2 YFSETQ. CDR3: CASSFTGLPRGEQYF. CDR3 in DNA: TGCGCCAGCAGCTTCACAGGGCTCCCTCGGGGCGAGCAGTACTTC.

J is TRBJ2-5 and V is TRBV28; D is tentatively TRBD1 or TRBD2 (5 bases each). The CDR3 is 13 amino acids. The germline gives CDR1 MDHEN, CDR2 SYDVKM. With 4 bases removed from V and 5 bases from J, the gap between germline ends came to 11 bases. CDR3 coding DNA: TGTGCCAGCAGTTCCGGGACCCACGAGACCCAGTACTTC. It encodes CASSSGTHETQYF. Full variable domain (outside the CDR3, taken from reference TRBV28 and TRBJ2-5): DVKVTQSSRYLVKRTGEKVFLECVQDMDHENMFWYRQDPGLGLRLIYFSYDVKMKEKGDIPEGYSVSREKKERFSLILESASTNQTSMYLCASSSGTHETQYFGPGTRLLVL.

In its sample, this clone was seen a few times. This rearrangement joins TRBV19 to TRBJ1-1, with D possibly being TRBD1 (5 bases). The CDR3 loop spans 17 amino acids. Trimming cost V 4 bases and J 1 base, with 19 bases left between them. CDR1 and CDR2 from the germline V gene are LNHDA and SQIVND (reference sequence). The CDR3 sequence is CASSRGMGVGRNTEAFF. CDR3 nucleotides: TGTGCCAGTAGTAGAGGCATGGGGGTGGGCCGGAACACTGAAGCTTTCTTT.

This clone was picked up one time. The rearrangement joins TRBV5-5 to TRBJ1-2; 8 positions agree with TRBD1. Germline assignment: CDR1 SGHKS and CDR2 YYEKEE (reference sequence). V dropped 2 bases and J dropped 7; count of bases not matched to a gene: 7. The CDR3 length is 14 residues. The CDR3 coding sequence is TGTGCCAGCAGCTTACAGGGGGGTCGGGGTGGCTACACCTTC. Residues: CASSLQGGRGGYTF. The full variable domain, with the rest looked up from reference TRBV5-5 and TRBJ1-2, is DAGVTQSPTHLIKTRGQQVTLRCSPISGHKSVSWYQQVLGQGPQFIFQYYEKEERGRGNFPDRFSARQFPNYSSELNVNALLLGDSALYLCASSLQGGRGGYTFGSGTRLTVV.

V usage is TRBV7-3 and J usage is TRBJ2-7; perhaps D is TRBD1 or TRBD2 (5 bases each). Germline assignment: CDR1 SGHTA and CDR2 FQGTGA. The CDR3 is made up of 13 amino acids. V lost 1 base and J lost 6, with 10 bases in between. CDR3 sequence: CASSLNGGSEQYF. The DNA of the CDR3 is TGTGCCAGCAGCTTAAATGGGGGTTCCGAGCAGTACTTC.

This chain links TRBV10-2 with TRBJ1-2; no reliable D call. This CDR3 comprises 13 residues. Per the germline V gene, CDR1 is WSHSY and CDR2 is SAAADI. Trimming shortened V by 2 bases and J by 0 bases, and 4 bases separated the two germline ends. This CDR3 reads CASSETANYGYTF. The CDR3 region has the DNA TGCGCCAGCAGTGAGACAGCTAACTATGGCTACACCTTC.

This clone was seen only once. Compared with germline, one end of the junction differs, possibly owing to a read error. The V call is TRBV7-9, the J call TRBJ2-7; weak D call: TRBD2 (6 bases). This CDR3 region has 13 residues. Germline V gene sequence: CDR1 SEHNR, CDR2 FQNEAQ (reference sequence). The CDR3 bases are TGTGCCAGCAGCTTAGAAATGCGCGGGGAAGGGGACTTC. This codes for CASSLEMRGEGDF. Full variable domain (missing parts from reference TRBV7-9 and TRBJ2-7): DTGVSQNPRHKITKRGQNVTFRCDPISEHNRLYWYRQTLGQGPEFLTYFQNEAQLEKSRLLSDRFSAERPKGSFSTLEIQRTEQGDSAMYLCASSLEMRGEGDFGPGTRLTVT.

V and J are TRBV5-1 and TRBJ2-1; 10 nucleotides line up with TRBD2. Germline V gives CDR1 SGHRS, CDR2 YFSETQ. The trim removed 0 bases at V and 9 bases at J, leaving 9 bases unmatched. This CDR3 has 16 amino acids. The CDR3 DNA follows: TGCGCCAGCAGCTTGGTTGCCCTAGCGGGGGCAACTGAGCAGTTCTTC. This translates into CASSLVALAGATEQFF.

Written as DNA, the CDR3 is TGTGCCAGCAGCTTATTCAATTACCCAGATACGCAGTATTTT. It encodes CASSLFNYPDTQYF. The V gene is TRBV7-2, the J gene TRBJ2-3; no firm D call. Per the germline V gene, CDR1 is SGHTA and CDR2 is FQGNSA. With 2 bases removed from V and 4 bases from J, the gap between germline ends came to 10 bases. The CDR3 sequence is 14 residues long.

The CDR3 nucleotides read TGTGCCAGCAGTGAGGCAGGGCTGTACCAAGAGACCCAGTACTTC. Encoded protein: CASSEAGLYQETQYF. The V gene is TRBV25-1, the J gene TRBJ2-5; tentative D call: TRBD1 (5 bases). The ends were cut back, 3 bases at V and 0 bases at J, with 11 bases in the middle. This CDR3 region has 15 residues. The germline V gene has CDR1 MGHDK and CDR2 SYGVNS.

The genes are TRBV25-1 and TRBJ2-7, with TRBD1 as a possible D gene (6 bases). Germline V gene lookup returns CDR1 MGHDK and CDR2 SYGVNS. The ends were cut back, 1 base at V and 4 bases at J, with 17 bases in the middle. CDR3 length equals 16 residues. CDR3 coding DNA: TGTGCCAGCAGTGAATTTTACAGGGAAGAGGTTTACGAGCAGTACTTC. Amino acid sequence: CASSEFYREEVYEQYF.

V is TRBV29-1 and J is TRBJ1-2; the D is unclear. Germline V CDR1 and CDR2: SQVTM, ANQGSEA. The CDR3 contains 12 residues. With 5 bases removed from V and 6 bases from J, the gap between germline ends came to 13 bases. The CDR3 loop reads CSVSSQLDGYTF. The CDR3 coding sequence is TGCAGCGTTTCGTCCCAGTTGGATGGCTACACCTTC.

V usage is TRBV5-6 and J usage is TRBJ1-2; D is unresolved. The germline CDR1 and CDR2 sequences are SGHDT and YYEEEE. Trimming took off 0 bases at V and 4 bases at J, with 7 bases between the two ends. The CDR3 length is 13 residues. For the CDR3, the DNA is TGTGCCAGCAGCTTGGGCACCAGCTATGGCTACACCTTC. This encodes CASSLGTSYGYTF.

The chain links TRBV15 to TRBJ2-1; no firm D call. The CDR3 has 14 amino acids. Per germline, CDR1 LNHNV and CDR2 YYDKDF (reference sequence). V lost 1 base, J lost 2 bases, and 6 bases lay in between. The CDR3 DNA reads TGTGCCACCAGCAGAGTGGCTACCTACAATGAGCAGTTCTTC. It is translated as CATSRVATYNEQFF.

The chain links TRBV6-5 to TRBJ2-7; D is ambiguous. This CDR3 spans 16 amino acids. V shed 0 bases and J shed 3 bases, with 15 bases lying between them. The germline V gene encodes CDR1 MNHEY and CDR2 SVGAGI. The CDR3, as DNA: TGTGCCAGCAGTTACTCGAAGACTCCTCAGTACTACGAGCAGTACTTC. The encoded protein is CASSYSKTPQYYEQYF.

The rearrangement uses TRBV4-1 and TRBJ2-1; TRBD2 aligns across 15 bases. Germline trimming cut 5 bases from V and 3 bases from J; bases unmatched to any gene: 8. CDR1 is MGHRA, CDR2 YSYEKL, per germline. The CDR3 sequence is 18 residues long. This CDR3 is CASSTPGLAGGVYNEQFF. The CDR3 DNA follows: TGCGCCAGCAGCACCCCGGGACTAGCGGGAGGAGTCTACAATGAGCAGTTCTTC.

The rearrangement links TRBV28 to TRBJ2-7; TRBD1 aligns across 10 bases. The CDR3 covers 15 residues. Germline CDR1 MDHEN, CDR2 SYDVKM. With 5 bases clipped from V and 3 bases from J, the junction kept 7 bases outside the gene matches. CDR3 sequence: CASSPGTGVFYEQYF. In DNA form, the CDR3 reads TGTGCCAGCAGTCCCGGGACAGGGGTCTTCTACGAGCAGTACTTC.

V gene TRBV6-1 combines with J gene TRBJ1-1; possible D gene TRBD1, 5 bases. Germline assignment: CDR1 MNHNS and CDR2 SASEGT. CDR3 length: 14 residues. Deletions cut 3 bases from V and 4 bases from J, with 12 bases between. The CDR3 loop is CASSDAGTSTEAFF. As DNA, the CDR3 is TGTGCCAGCAGTGACGCGGGGACGAGCACTGAAGCTTTCTTT.

The chain combines TRBV6-5 with TRBJ2-7; 7 nucleotides align to TRBD1. Unmatched junction bases numbered 5, after V lost 6 bases and J lost 3 bases. Germline-derived CDR1 and CDR2 are MNHEY and SVGAGI. The CDR3 has 13 residues. CDR3: CASRMTGSYEQYF. The CDR3 DNA sequence: TGTGCCAGCAGAATGACAGGGAGCTACGAGCAGTACTTC.

The chain is built from TRBV5-6 and TRBJ1-1; 9 nucleotides match TRBD1. This CDR3 comprises 16 residues. From germline, CDR1 is SGHDT and CDR2 YYEEEE. Trimming removed 2 bases from V and 0 bases from J; junction bases left unmatched: 5. The CDR3 protein is CASSFGTGSLNTEAFF. The CDR3 DNA is TGTGCCAGCAGCTTTGGGACAGGGTCTTTGAACACTGAAGCTTTCTTT.

The chain employs TRBV27 and TRBJ2-1; D remains unclear. V dropped 5 bases and J dropped 8 bases, with 19 bases sitting between them. The CDR3 runs to 15 residues. Germline CDR1 is MNHEY and CDR2 is SMNVEV (reference sequence). The DNA of the CDR3 is TGTGCCAGCAGTGCAATCTCATATACTTGGGATGAGCAGTTCTTC. As protein: CASSAISYTWDEQFF.

The J gene is TRBJ1-5, the V gene TRBV6-4; D is unclear. This CDR3 is 13 amino acids long. Germline CDR1 and CDR2: MRHNA and SNTAGT. V was trimmed by 4 bases and J by 4 bases, leaving 8 bases between them. The CDR3 region is CASSAEENQPQHF. CDR3 nucleotides: TGTGCCAGCAGTGCTGAAGAAAATCAGCCCCAGCATTTT.

The V gene is TRBV6-1, the J gene TRBJ2-5; 8 bases are a match to TRBD1. After removal of 5 bases from V and 3 bases from J, the junction contained 5 bases not matched to a gene. CDR1 and CDR2 from the germline V gene are MNHNS and SASEGT. This CDR3 is built from 14 residues. The CDR3 loop is CASSRTGRKETQYF. Here the CDR3 DNA reads TGTGCCAGCAGTCGGACAGGGAGAAAAGAGACCCAGTACTTC.

The chain couples TRBV9 to TRBJ2-7, with a weak D call TRBD1 (6 bases). Germline CDR1 and CDR2: SGDLS and YYNGEE. V lost 4 bases to trimming and J lost 6 bases, with 17 bases between them. The CDR3 loop spans 14 amino acids. Here the CDR3 reads CASSTRTAGAEQYF. CDR3 coding DNA: TGTGCCAGCAGCACACGGACCGCAGGGGCCGAGCAGTACTTC.

CDR3 sequence (DNA): TGCGCCAGCAGCTTGGCCACAGCTACCTACAATGAGCAGTTCTTC. The encoded protein is CASSLATATYNEQFF. The V gene is TRBV5-1, the J gene TRBJ2-1, with unresolved D. Germline V CDR1 and CDR2: SGHRS, YFSETQ. The CDR3 extends over 15 amino acids. The ends were cut back, 0 bases at V and 2 bases at J, with 9 bases in the middle.

This clone was seen a few times. The V gene is TRBV30, the J gene TRBJ2-7; D is ambiguous. The CDR3 spans 14 residues. Germline V gene lookup returns CDR1 GTSNPN and CDR2 SVGIG (reference sequence). V was trimmed by 0 bases and J by 5 bases, leaving 14 bases between them. This chain's CDR3 is CAWSVLLGSDEQYF. In nucleotides, the CDR3 is TGTGCCTGGAGTGTACTTCTGGGGTCCGACGAGCAGTACTTC.

This chain uses TRBV6-6 with TRBJ1-1; D remains ambiguous. From germline, CDR1 is MNHNY and CDR2 SVGAGI (reference sequence). The CDR3 totals 16 residues. V was pared by 0 bases and J by 7 bases, with 18 bases between. CDR3 loop: CASSYSTELPESEAFF. The DNA for the CDR3 is TGTGCCAGCAGTTACTCGACCGAACTGCCAGAGAGTGAAGCTTTCTTT.

V and J are TRBV7-2 and TRBJ1-1, with D hard to call. The V gene lost 6 bases and the J gene lost 1 base, with 12 bases spanning the gap. Germline assignment: CDR1 SGHTA and CDR2 FQGNSA. This CDR3 is 14 amino acids long. The CDR3 region is CASSSSSPNTEAFF. The CDR3 DNA is TGTGCCAGCAGTTCAAGCTCCCCGAACACTGAAGCTTTCTTT.

CDR3 protein: CASSPRTGRITEAFF. Here the CDR3 DNA reads TGTGCCAGCAGCCCGCGGACAGGTAGGATAACTGAAGCTTTCTTT. J is TRBJ1-1 and V is TRBV7-2, with TRBD1 identical over 7 bases. Germline CDR1 SGHTA, CDR2 FQGNSA. After removal of 5 bases from V and 5 bases from J, the junction contained 11 bases not matched to a gene. The CDR3 is made up of 15 amino acids. Using reference TRBV7-2 and TRBJ1-1 for the parts outside the CDR3, the full variable domain is GAGVSQSPSNKVTEKGKDVELRCDPISGHTALYWYRQSLGQGLEFLIYFQGNSAPDKSGLPSDRFSAERTGGSVSTLTIQRTQQEDSAVYLCASSPRTGRITEAFFGQGTRLTVV.

The V gene is TRBV5-4, the J gene TRBJ1-2, with 9 bases that match TRBD1. Germline CDR1 SGHNT, CDR2 YYREEE (reference sequence). The CDR3 totals 14 residues. The V segment lost 4 bases and the J segment 7 bases; nucleotides outside the gene matches: 8. CDR3 sequence reads: CASSVTGGAFGYTF. Written as DNA, the CDR3 is TGTGCCAGCAGCGTCACAGGGGGCGCCTTTGGCTACACCTTC.